Listed here is a single T cell receptor beta chain. With the read ending 3 residues before the CDR3 end, the germline J gene is used to fill in that end. J gave up 2 bases and V 8 bases, and 8 bases lay outside the gene matches. CDR1 is GTSNPN, CDR2 SVGIG, per germline (reference sequence). This CDR3 region has 14 residues. Here immunoSEQ multiplex PCR was the method, and the copy in TCRdb shows in-frame clones only, minus some. The listing records over 15,000 clones. This entry belongs to a study of T cells in women clearing cervical HPV infection. Overall study context: No precancer developed; the control's incident HPV16 infection cleared within 12 months. Case blood was drawn when the lesion was first found; control blood after infection became undetectable.

The chain employs TRBV30 and TRBJ2-2; 7 bases match TRBD1. The clonotype was recovered from a woman between 18 and 75 years old with a cervical HPV16 infection that either progressed to CIN3+ or cleared (not recorded which). Sequenced material: blood buffy coat. The CDR3 loop is CARRGTANTGELFF. The CDR3 bases that were read are TGTGCCAGGCGAGGGACAGCTAACACCGGGGAG.